This is a list of T cell receptor beta chains from one sample in a study of blood T cell repertoires in COVID-19. Profiling relied on immunoSEQ multiplex PCR, and the TCRdb table lists in-frame clones only, not all of them. The sample records some 260,000 clones, around 90% being singletons. Sequencing was done on a sample of peripheral blood. All receptors derive from a woman aged 25 to 39 with acute or convalescent COVID-19. CDR3s include the opening cysteine and the closing phenylalanine or tryptophan. Fields, in order: D gene, J gene, clone size, V gene, CDR3 protein, CDR3 DNA. D genes are given only for firm matches. Rows may omit the clone size; those that give it use once, few, many or a size class.

>-|TRBJ1-1|-|TRBV12-5
CASARTENTEAFF
TGTGCTAGTGCCCGGACAGAGAACACTGAAGCTTTCTTT
>TRBD2|TRBJ2-3|-|TRBV7-2
CASSLALASGRVGLVDTQYF
TGTGCCAGCAGCTTAGCGCTGGCTAGCGGGAGGGTCGGACTAGTGGATACGCAGTATTTT
>TRBD2|TRBJ2-5|-|TRBV5-6
CASSRPGLAAWETQYF
TGTGCCAGCAGCCGGCCGGGACTAGCAGCGTGGGAGACCCAGTACTTC
>TRBD1|TRBJ2-3|-|TRBV9
CASSVEGQLRTDTQYF
TGTGCCAGCAGCGTAGAGGGACAGCTCCGCACAGATACGCAGTATTTT
>-|TRBJ2-2|-|TRBV5-4
CASTRGGALAGELFF
TGTGCCAGCACCAGAGGGGGGGCTTTAGCCGGGGAGCTGTTTTTT
>-|TRBJ2-7|-|TRBV5-1
CASSLDGTSYEQYF
TGCGCCAGCAGCTTGGATGGGACAAGCTACGAGCAGTACTTC
>TRBD2|TRBJ2-7|-|TRBV7-9
CASSLGAGVGEQYF
TGTGCCAGCAGCTTAGGGGCGGGAGTGGGAGAGCAGTACTTC
>TRBD2|TRBJ2-7|-|TRBV27
CASSTASFGRAVLEQYF
TGTGCCAGCAGTACCGCCTCGTTTGGGAGGGCCGTCCTCGAGCAGTACTTC
>-|TRBJ2-7|-|TRBV29-1
CSVRTGSYEQYF
TGCAGCGTTAGGACGGGATCCTACGAGCAGTACTTC
>TRBD2|TRBJ2-2|once|TRBV30
CAWSVLGLTSGGELFF
TGTGCCTGGAGTGTACTCGGGCTCACTAGCGGCGGGGAGCTGTTTTTT
>-|TRBJ2-3|-|TRBV6-2/TRBV6-3
CASSPQGFYTDTQYF
TGTGCCAGCAGTCCCCAGGGGTTCTACACAGATACGCAGTATTTT
>TRBD1|TRBJ2-7|once|TRBV6-6
CASRQGVYEQYF
TGTGCCAGCAGGCAGGGGGTATACGAGCAGTACTTC
>TRBD2|TRBJ2-4|once|TRBV19
CASREPGLETPPQYF
TGTGCCAGTAGAGAACCGGGACTAGAAACCCCCCCTCAGTACTTC
>TRBD1|TRBJ1-5|once|TRBV24-1
CATSDYTGVSNQPQHF
TGTGCCACCAGTGATTACACAGGGGTTAGCAATCAGCCCCAGCATTTT
>-|TRBJ1-2|-|TRBV3-1/TRBV3-2
CASSREQYNYGYTF
TGTGCCAGCAGCCGAGAACAGTATAACTATGGCTACACCTTC
>-|TRBJ2-7|-|TRBV5-5
CASSFEATYEQYF
TGTGCCAGCAGCTTTGAGGCAACCTACGAGCAGTACTTC
>-|TRBJ2-7|-|TRBV11-2
CASSGEGAGAGYEQYF
TGTGCCAGCAGTGGAGAAGGGGCAGGGGCAGGCTACGAGCAGTACTTC
>-|TRBJ1-3|-|TRBV10-3
CAISAPRGSGNTIYF
TGTGCCATCAGTGCCCCTCGGGGTTCTGGAAACACCATATATTTT
>-|TRBJ2-7|-|TRBV4-1
CASSPTADSYEQYF
TGCGCCAGCAGCCCTACTGCTGACTCCTACGAGCAGTACTTC
>TRBD1|TRBJ2-7|few|TRBV6-5
CASGGTGVSYEQYF
TGTGCCTCAGGGGGGACAGGGGTCTCCTACGAGCAGTACTTC
>TRBD1|TRBJ2-5|-|TRBV15
CATSRLRTGTGHETQYF
TGTGCCACCAGCAGACTCCGCACCGGGACAGGACATGAGACCCAGTACTTC
>-|TRBJ1-4|-|TRBV6-5
CASSYYPLGTPEKLFF
TGTGCCAGCAGTTACTATCCTTTAGGGACTCCTGAAAAACTGTTTTTT
>TRBD2|TRBJ2-3|-|TRBV13
CASSQGTSGRTDTQYF
TGTGCCAGCAGCCAAGGGACTAGCGGGAGGACAGATACGCAGTATTTT
>-|TRBJ2-7|-|TRBV6-5
CASSYGQLSYEQYF
TGTGCCAGCAGTTACGGCCAGTTATCCTACGAGCAGTACTTC
>TRBD1|TRBJ2-5|-|TRBV9
CASGAGLTGGSWETQYF
TGTGCCAGCGGGGCGGGTTTGACAGGGGGAAGCTGGGAGACCCAGTACTTC
>TRBD2|TRBJ2-1|-|TRBV5-1
CASSWGTSGRVYNEQFF
TGCGCCAGCAGCTGGGGGACTAGCGGGAGGGTATACAATGAGCAGTTCTTC
>TRBD2|TRBJ2-1|-|TRBV4-3
CASSQDPASGSKSSYNEQFF
TGCGCCAGCAGCCAAGATCCGGCTAGCGGGTCAAAGAGCTCCTACAATGAGCAGTTCTTC
>-|TRBJ2-3|-|TRBV18
CASSRRGQNTDTQYF
TGTGCCAGCTCACGACGGGGACAAAACACAGATACGCAGTATTTT
>TRBD2|TRBJ2-3|-|TRBV7-3
CASSPGLAGVGITDTQYF
TGTGCCAGCAGCCCCGGACTAGCGGGAGTTGGAATCACAGATACGCAGTATTTT
>-|TRBJ2-2|-|TRBV27
CASSLGTPNTGELFF
TGTGCCAGCAGTTTGGGGACACCGAACACCGGGGAGCTGTTTTTT
>-|TRBJ2-3|-|TRBV10-3
CAIRVGGIDSDTQYF
TGTGCCATCAGGGTAGGGGGAATCGACTCAGATACGCAGTATTTT
>TRBD2|TRBJ2-7|few|TRBV15
CATSPRWQREGYEQYF
TGTGCCACCAGCCCCCGATGGCAGCGGGAGGGATACGAGCAGTACTTC
>TRBD2|TRBJ2-1|-|TRBV9
CASSVERWMGGSSYNEQFF
TGTGCCAGCAGCGTAGAGCGATGGATGGGCGGGAGTTCCTACAATGAGCAGTTCTTC
>TRBD2|TRBJ2-1|-|TRBV2
CASSDGLAVYNEQFF
TGTGCCAGCAGTGACGGACTAGCGGTCTACAATGAGCAGTTCTTC
>-|TRBJ1-4|-|TRBV30
CACRTATNEKLFF
TGTGCCTGCCGGACAGCAACTAATGAAAAACTGTTTTTT
>TRBD2|TRBJ2-1|once|TRBV10-1
CASSESASGVSIFGEQFF
TGCGCCAGCAGTGAGTCGGCTAGCGGGGTTAGTATATTCGGTGAGCAGTTCTTC
>TRBD2|TRBJ2-1|-|TRBV24-1
CATSDAAGGLNEQFF
TGTGCCACCAGTGATGCGGCGGGAGGGCTCAATGAGCAGTTCTTC
>-|TRBJ1-1|-|TRBV30
CAWSEHTEAFF
TGTGCCTGGAGTGAGCACACTGAAGCTTTCTTT
>-|TRBJ1-1|-|TRBV7-3
CASRDGQLNTEAFF
TGTGCCAGCAGGGACGGACAGCTGAACACTGAAGCTTTCTTT
>TRBD1|TRBJ2-7|-|TRBV30
CAWSVLDRVGEQYF
TGTGCCTGGAGTGTACTGGACAGGGTCGGCGAGCAGTACTTC
>-|TRBJ2-1|-|TRBV7-3
CASSSQGYEQFF
TGTGCCAGCAGCTCACAGGGCTATGAGCAGTTCTTC
>TRBD2|TRBJ2-1|-|TRBV10-1
CASSGTSGRPDGGQFF
TGCGCCAGCAGTGGGACTAGCGGGAGGCCCGATGGGGGGCAGTTCTTC
>-|TRBJ1-4|-|TRBV19
CASSPRSGRVGEKLFF
TGTGCCAGTAGCCCACGCTCTGGCAGGGTAGGTGAAAAACTGTTTTTT
>TRBD1|TRBJ2-1|-|TRBV3-1/TRBV3-2
CASRHTGGNEQFF
TGTGCCAGCAGACATACAGGGGGGAATGAGCAGTTCTTC
>TRBD1|TRBJ1-1|-|TRBV19
CASGQGGNTEAFF
TGTGCCTCGGGACAGGGGGGGAACACTGAAGCTTTCTTT
>TRBD1|TRBJ2-7|-|TRBV7-6
CASSLYGTEGEQYF
TGTGCCAGCAGCTTATACGGGACAGAGGGCGAGCAGTACTTC
>TRBD2|TRBJ2-5|-|TRBV6-2/TRBV6-3
CASSYGSGRLQTQYF
TGTGCCAGCAGTTACGGTAGCGGGAGGTTACAGACCCAGTACTTC
>-|TRBJ2-6|-|TRBV5-1
CASSLELGGSGANVLTF
TGCGCCAGCAGCTTGGAGTTAGGGGGCTCTGGGGCCAACGTCCTGACTTTC
>TRBD2|TRBJ2-7|-|TRBV15
CATKLRLADYEQYF
TGTGCCACTAAACTGCGGCTAGCGGACTACGAGCAGTACTTC
>-|TRBJ2-5|-|TRBV4-3
CASSQDSGGSMQETQYF
TGCGCCAGCAGCCAAGACAGCGGTGGGTCCATGCAAGAGACCCAGTACTTC
>TRBD1|TRBJ1-2|-|TRBV4-1
CASSQEGTGVKIYNYGYTF
TGCGCCAGCAGCCAAGAGGGGACAGGGGTCAAAATTTATAACTATGGCTACACCTTC
>TRBD1|TRBJ1-5|-|TRBV19
CASRRQGTGIHQPQHF
TGTGCCAGTAGGAGACAGGGAACAGGGATCCATCAGCCCCAGCATTTT
>TRBD1|TRBJ1-4|few|TRBV6-5
CATETGGKEKLFF
TGTGCCACGGAGACAGGGGGCAAAGAAAAACTGTTTTTT
>-|TRBJ2-3|-|TRBV4-3
CASSQEVGGLSTDTQYF
TGCGCCAGCAGCCAAGAAGTAGGAGGACTTAGCACAGATACGCAGTATTTT